This entry lists 6 T cell receptor beta chains sequenced from one sample in a study of blood T cell repertoires in COVID-19. The table came from immunoSEQ multiplex PCR; TCRdb's copy has only in-frame clones and leaves some out. The sample records 200,000 to 250,000 clones, around 85% being singletons. Sample: peripheral blood. These receptor sequences come from a man aged 50 or older with COVID-19, enrolled during active disease.

This rearrangement joins TRBV28 to TRBJ1-1; 7 bases map to TRBD1. The CDR3 spans 15 residues. The V and J ends lost 3 bases and 5 bases, in that order; junction bases with no gene match: 9. The V gene's germline CDR1 is MDHEN and CDR2 SYDVKM. The CDR3 here is CASSLSSGRGTEAFF. CDR3 DNA: TGTGCCAGCAGTTTGTCAAGTGGCAGGGGGACTGAAGCTTTCTTT.

The chain links TRBV6-6 to TRBJ2-3, with D maybe TRBD2 (5 bases). CDR1 and CDR2 from the germline V gene are MNHNY and SVGAGI (reference sequence). The CDR3 has 14 residues. Trimming stripped 10 bases from V and 0 bases from J, with 14 bases between. The CDR3 protein is CATQRERSTDTQYF. The CDR3 DNA follows: TGTGCCACACAAAGGGAGCGGAGCACAGATACGCAGTATTTT.

The chain is built from TRBV7-8 and TRBJ1-4; possibly TRBD1 for D (5 bases). The V and J ends lost 0 bases and 7 bases respectively, with 12 bases between them. The germline V gene has CDR1 SGHVS and CDR2 FQNEAQ. The CDR3 is 15 amino acids. The CDR3 nucleotides are TGTGCCAGCAGCTTAGCGCTGGGGGGGTCTGAAAAACTGTTTTTT. Its translation is CASSLALGGSEKLFF.

The V gene is TRBV19, the J gene TRBJ1-1; D is ambiguous. The V gene's germline CDR1 is LNHDA and CDR2 SQIVND (reference sequence). CDR3 size: 12 residues. V lost 3 bases and J 6 bases, leaving 8 bases between the germline ends. The CDR3 spells CASSISGAEAFF. CDR3 in DNA: TGTGCCAGTAGTATTTCCGGGGCTGAAGCTTTCTTT.

This clone appeared a single time. The chain joins TRBV2 to TRBJ2-5; TRBD2 agrees at 13 bases. This CDR3 has 17 residues. Germline CDR1 SNHLY, CDR2 FYNNEI. V lost 5 bases and J lost 0; bases outside the gene matches: 6. The CDR3 reads CASSQWTSGGHQETQYF. The CDR3 DNA follows: TGTGCCAGCAGTCAATGGACTAGCGGGGGTCACCAAGAGACCCAGTACTTC.

The V and J genes are TRBV10-1 and TRBJ2-7; no clear D gene. Germline V gene sequence: CDR1 WNHNN, CDR2 SYGVQD (reference sequence). The length of the CDR3 is 13 residues. V lost 3 bases to trimming and J lost 0 bases, with 6 bases between them. The DNA of the CDR3 is TGCGCCAGCAGTGACAGATTCTCCTACGAGCAGTACTTC. Its protein product is CASSDRFSYEQYF.